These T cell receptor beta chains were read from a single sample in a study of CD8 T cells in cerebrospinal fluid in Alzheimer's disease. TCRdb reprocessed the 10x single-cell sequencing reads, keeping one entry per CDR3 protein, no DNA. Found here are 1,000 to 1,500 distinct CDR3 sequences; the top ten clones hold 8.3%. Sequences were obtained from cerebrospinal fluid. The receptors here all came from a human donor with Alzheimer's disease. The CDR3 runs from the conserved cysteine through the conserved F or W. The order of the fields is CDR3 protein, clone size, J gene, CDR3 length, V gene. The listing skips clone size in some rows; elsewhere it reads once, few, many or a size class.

CDR3 protein: CASSAQGVHNSPLHF; clone size: medium-sized; J gene: TRBJ1-6; CDR3 length: 15; V gene: TRBV6-1
CDR3 protein: CASSYLGGGNEQFF; clone size: medium-sized; J gene: TRBJ2-1; CDR3 length: 14; V gene: TRBV6-2/TRBV6-3
CDR3 protein: CASREVWTGWTEAFF; clone size: medium-sized; J gene: TRBJ1-1; CDR3 length: 15; V gene: TRBV6-1
CDR3 protein: CASSPDRVVGYTF; clone size: medium-sized; J gene: TRBJ1-2; CDR3 length: 13; V gene: TRBV27
CDR3 protein: CASSRYTDTQYF; clone size: .; J gene: TRBJ2-3; CDR3 length: 12; V gene: TRBV7-2
CDR3 protein: CASSLTLLGAPGELFF; clone size: large; J gene: TRBJ2-2; CDR3 length: 16; V gene: TRBV7-3
CDR3 protein: CSARTLTYEQYF; clone size: medium-sized; J gene: TRBJ2-7; CDR3 length: 12; V gene: TRBV20-1
CDR3 protein: CASSLVTRGDTEAFF; clone size: medium-sized; J gene: TRBJ1-1; CDR3 length: 15; V gene: TRBV7-2
CDR3 protein: CASSDPGQVSSYEQYF; clone size: medium-sized; J gene: TRBJ2-7; CDR3 length: 16; V gene: TRBV6-2/TRBV6-3
CDR3 protein: CASSFGGDFSGNTIYF; clone size: large; J gene: TRBJ1-3; CDR3 length: 16; V gene: TRBV12-3/TRBV12-4
CDR3 protein: CASSQAIAGGLNEQFF; clone size: medium-sized; J gene: TRBJ2-1; CDR3 length: 16; V gene: TRBV14
CDR3 protein: CSATGSLEGSGNTIYF; clone size: large; J gene: TRBJ1-3; CDR3 length: 16; V gene: TRBV20-1
CDR3 protein: CSAQGQAAFEAFF; clone size: large; J gene: TRBJ1-1; CDR3 length: 13; V gene: TRBV20-1
CDR3 protein: CASARVEVAGGPIPDTQYF; clone size: .; J gene: TRBJ2-3; CDR3 length: 19; V gene: TRBV12-5
CDR3 protein: CASSPAANQPQHF; clone size: medium-sized; J gene: TRBJ1-5; CDR3 length: 13; V gene: TRBV19
CDR3 protein: CASSDARKVAFF; clone size: medium-sized; J gene: TRBJ1-1; CDR3 length: 12; V gene: TRBV5-4
CDR3 protein: CASSFGTVNTEAFF; clone size: large; J gene: TRBJ1-1; CDR3 length: 14; V gene: TRBV5-6
CDR3 protein: CASSFGTGENTEAFF; clone size: large; J gene: TRBJ1-1; CDR3 length: 15; V gene: TRBV5-1
CDR3 protein: CSARDRETQYF; clone size: medium-sized; J gene: TRBJ2-5; CDR3 length: 11; V gene: TRBV20-1
CDR3 protein: CASSLMVGAGANVLTF; clone size: medium-sized; J gene: TRBJ2-6; CDR3 length: 16; V gene: TRBV12-3/TRBV12-4
CDR3 protein: CASSYGVPYEQYF; clone size: .; J gene: TRBJ2-7; CDR3 length: 13; V gene: TRBV5-6
CDR3 protein: CASILGTLNSPLHF; clone size: .; J gene: TRBJ1-6; CDR3 length: 14; V gene: TRBV6-1
CDR3 protein: CASSLDSGGPVYTF; clone size: medium-sized; J gene: TRBJ1-2; CDR3 length: 14; V gene: TRBV5-4
CDR3 protein: CASSDLPRFQETQYF; clone size: .; J gene: TRBJ2-5; CDR3 length: 15; V gene: TRBV6-1
CDR3 protein: CASSYSRLAGGTDTQYF; clone size: medium-sized; J gene: TRBJ2-3; CDR3 length: 17; V gene: TRBV6-5
CDR3 protein: CASSDRQGGEGETQYF; clone size: medium-sized; J gene: TRBJ2-5; CDR3 length: 16; V gene: TRBV5-1
CDR3 protein: CASSIRQGSDQPQHF; clone size: medium-sized; J gene: TRBJ1-5; CDR3 length: 15; V gene: TRBV19
CDR3 protein: CASSQDLAGGYYEQYF; clone size: medium-sized; J gene: TRBJ2-7; CDR3 length: 16; V gene: TRBV4-2
CDR3 protein: CSARDREWGNTEAFF; clone size: medium-sized; J gene: TRBJ1-1; CDR3 length: 15; V gene: TRBV20-1
CDR3 protein: CSARASGTGSGYEQYF; clone size: medium-sized; J gene: TRBJ2-7; CDR3 length: 16; V gene: TRBV20-1
CDR3 protein: CASSLAGTSGTEQFF; clone size: medium-sized; J gene: TRBJ2-1; CDR3 length: 15; V gene: TRBV7-2
CDR3 protein: CASSLLTKREQYF; clone size: large; J gene: TRBJ2-7; CDR3 length: 13; V gene: TRBV5-1
CDR3 protein: CASHWSGNTGELFF; clone size: medium-sized; J gene: TRBJ2-2; CDR3 length: 14; V gene: TRBV2
CDR3 protein: CASSLMSGPGELFF; clone size: large; J gene: TRBJ2-2; CDR3 length: 14; V gene: TRBV7-2
CDR3 protein: CASSFSGAHNTEAFF; clone size: medium-sized; J gene: TRBJ1-1; CDR3 length: 15; V gene: TRBV12-3/TRBV12-4
CDR3 protein: CASSLEHVNSPLHF; clone size: medium-sized; J gene: TRBJ1-6; CDR3 length: 14; V gene: TRBV7-9
CDR3 protein: CATSDPGTDTGELFF; clone size: medium-sized; J gene: TRBJ2-2; CDR3 length: 15; V gene: TRBV24-1
CDR3 protein: CASSSNRGGEAFF; clone size: medium-sized; J gene: TRBJ1-1; CDR3 length: 13; V gene: TRBV7-6
CDR3 protein: CASSQWDRGSPLHF; clone size: large; J gene: TRBJ1-6; CDR3 length: 14; V gene: TRBV3-1
CDR3 protein: CASSPTVQSSYEQYF; clone size: medium-sized; J gene: TRBJ2-7; CDR3 length: 15; V gene: TRBV18
CDR3 protein: CASSPHTSGRTNEQFF; clone size: medium-sized; J gene: TRBJ2-1; CDR3 length: 16; V gene: TRBV2
CDR3 protein: CASSERTGGIRANEKLFF; clone size: medium-sized; J gene: TRBJ1-4; CDR3 length: 18; V gene: TRBV2
CDR3 protein: CTSSPQGRGTNEKLFF; clone size: medium-sized; J gene: TRBJ1-4; CDR3 length: 16; V gene: TRBV1
CDR3 protein: CASSYEGQGGDQPQHF; clone size: medium-sized; J gene: TRBJ1-5; CDR3 length: 16; V gene: TRBV7-8
CDR3 protein: CASRKAGTGSTGELFF; clone size: medium-sized; J gene: TRBJ2-2; CDR3 length: 16; V gene: TRBV6-5